The source of this T cell receptor beta chain is a study of cytomegalovirus exposure and HLA in healthy donors. Notes on the study in general: Later analysis placed DRB1 highest and HLA-C lowest in TCR association rates, which differed by HLA locus. A later analysis reportedly found that, within productive TCRs, an Asian-associated ancestry cluster had fewer N-insertions than the mean observed across the approximately 690 donors. CMV serostatus was the sole immune exposure data available. TRBV6-2, TRBV6-3 and some other V segments were excluded as indistinguishable.

PCR employed 60 Vbeta and 13 Jbeta primers. Measured with immunoSEQ multiplex PCR; TCRdb has only the in-frame clones, and not every one. The sample holds approximately 140,000 clones, roughly 69% seen once. This clone was seen once. The antigen is unknown. The CDR3 length is 15 residues. From germline, CDR1 is LNHDA and CDR2 SQIVND (reference sequence). V was clipped by 4 bases and J by 0 bases; unmatched bases: 3. The sample taken for sequencing was PBMCs. This TCR was recovered from a human donor in good health. The rearrangement uses TRBV19 and TRBJ2-3, with TRBD2 matching 8 bases. The CDR3 spells CASSKLAVSTDTQYF. The DNA for the CDR3 is TGTGCCAGTAGTAAACTAGCGGTTAGCACAGATACGCAGTATTTT.